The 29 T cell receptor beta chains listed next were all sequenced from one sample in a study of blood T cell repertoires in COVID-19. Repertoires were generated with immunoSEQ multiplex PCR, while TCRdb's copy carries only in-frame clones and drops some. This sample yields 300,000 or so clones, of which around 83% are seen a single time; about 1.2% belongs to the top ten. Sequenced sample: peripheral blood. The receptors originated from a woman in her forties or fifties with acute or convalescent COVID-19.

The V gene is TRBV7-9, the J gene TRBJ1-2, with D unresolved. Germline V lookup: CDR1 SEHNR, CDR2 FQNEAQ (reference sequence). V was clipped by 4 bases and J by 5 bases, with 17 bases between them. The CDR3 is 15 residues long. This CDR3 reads CASSSPVSYLYGYTF. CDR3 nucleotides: TGTGCCAGCAGCTCCCCCGTGTCGTACCTATATGGCTACACCTTC. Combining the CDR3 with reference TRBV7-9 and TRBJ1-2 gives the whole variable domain DTGVSQNPRHKITKRGQNVTFRCDPISEHNRLYWYRQTLGQGPEFLTYFQNEAQLEKSRLLSDRFSAERPKGSFSTLEIQRTEQGDSAMYLCASSSPVSYLYGYTFGSGTRLTVV.

The CDR3 reads CASSEGLAGIYEQYV. The CDR3 DNA reads as TGCGCCAGCAGTGAGGGGCTAGCGGGGATCTACGAGCAGTACGTC. The V call is TRBV10-1, the J call TRBJ2-7, with 9 bases lining up with TRBD2. Germline CDR1 reads WNHNN; CDR2 reads SYGVQD (reference sequence). V was pared by 2 bases and J by 3 bases, with 5 bases of the junction left unmatched. CDR3 length: 15 amino acids.

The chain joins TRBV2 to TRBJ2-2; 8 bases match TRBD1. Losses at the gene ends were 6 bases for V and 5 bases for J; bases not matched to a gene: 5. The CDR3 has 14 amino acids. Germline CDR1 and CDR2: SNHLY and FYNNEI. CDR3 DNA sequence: TGTGCCAGCAGGCAGGGGGCGCTTACCGGGGAGCTGTTTTTT. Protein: CASRQGALTGELFF.

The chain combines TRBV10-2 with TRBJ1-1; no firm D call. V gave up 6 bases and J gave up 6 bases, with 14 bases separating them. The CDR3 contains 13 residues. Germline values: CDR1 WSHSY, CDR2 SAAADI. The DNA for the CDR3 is TGCGCCAGCAGCCGAAGTTCTTCAGCTGAAGCTTTCTTT. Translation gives CASSRSSSAEAFF.

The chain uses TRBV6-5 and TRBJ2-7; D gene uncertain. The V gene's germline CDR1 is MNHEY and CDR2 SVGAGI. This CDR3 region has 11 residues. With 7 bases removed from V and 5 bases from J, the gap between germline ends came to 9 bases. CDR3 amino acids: CASTSGDEQYV. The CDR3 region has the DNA TGTGCCAGCACCTCGGGTGACGAGCAGTACGTC.

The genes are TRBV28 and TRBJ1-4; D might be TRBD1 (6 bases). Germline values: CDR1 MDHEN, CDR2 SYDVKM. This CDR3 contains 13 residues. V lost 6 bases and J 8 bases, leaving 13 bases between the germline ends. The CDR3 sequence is CASRLQTGEKLFF. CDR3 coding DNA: TGTGCCAGCAGACTCCAAACAGGGGAAAAACTGTTTTTT.

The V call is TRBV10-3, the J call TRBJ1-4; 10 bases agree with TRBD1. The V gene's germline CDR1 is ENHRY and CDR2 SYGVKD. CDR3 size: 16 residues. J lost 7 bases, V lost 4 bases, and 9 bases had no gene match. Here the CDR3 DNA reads TGTGCCATCAGTGCCAACCGGGACAGGGGCGGTGAAAAACTGTTTTTT. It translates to CAISANRDRGGEKLFF.

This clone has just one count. CDR3 bases: TGTGCCAGCAGCTTGGTCACAGGGGGCATAGATACGCAGTATTTT. Translating it yields CASSLVTGGIDTQYF. The chain joins TRBV5-6 to TRBJ2-3; TRBD1 matches at 9 bases. Germline CDR1 SGHDT, CDR2 YYEEEE. CDR3 length: 15 amino acids. Trimming at V came to 0 bases and at J to 5 bases, leaving 4 bases not matched to a gene.

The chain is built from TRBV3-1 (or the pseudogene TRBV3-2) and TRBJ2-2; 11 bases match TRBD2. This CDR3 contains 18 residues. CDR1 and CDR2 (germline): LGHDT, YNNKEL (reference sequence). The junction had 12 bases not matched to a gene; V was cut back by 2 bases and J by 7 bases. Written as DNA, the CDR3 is TGTGCCAGCAGCCAAAAAGGTGGGCTAGCGGGAGGTTACGGGGAGCTGTTTTTT. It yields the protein CASSQKGGLAGGYGELFF.

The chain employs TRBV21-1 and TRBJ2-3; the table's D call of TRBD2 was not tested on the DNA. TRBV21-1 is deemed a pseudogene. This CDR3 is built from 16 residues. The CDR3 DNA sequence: TGTGCCAGCAGCAAAAAAGGCGGTCGGCGGGTAGATACGCAGTATTTT. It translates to CASSKKGGRRVDTQYF.

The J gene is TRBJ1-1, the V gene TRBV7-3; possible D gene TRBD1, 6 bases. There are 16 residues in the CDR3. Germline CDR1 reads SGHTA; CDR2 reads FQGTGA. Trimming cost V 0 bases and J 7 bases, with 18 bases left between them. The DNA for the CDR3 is TGTGCCAGCAGCTTAACGCCTCCCGAGACAGGAAGTGAAGCTTTCTTT. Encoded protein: CASSLTPPETGSEAFF.

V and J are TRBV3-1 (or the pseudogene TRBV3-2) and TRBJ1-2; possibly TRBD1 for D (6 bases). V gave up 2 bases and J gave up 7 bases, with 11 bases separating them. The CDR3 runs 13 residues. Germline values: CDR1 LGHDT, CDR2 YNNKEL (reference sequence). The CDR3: CASSQTGLGGYTF. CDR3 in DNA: TGTGCCAGCAGCCAAACAGGGTTGGGTGGCTACACCTTC.

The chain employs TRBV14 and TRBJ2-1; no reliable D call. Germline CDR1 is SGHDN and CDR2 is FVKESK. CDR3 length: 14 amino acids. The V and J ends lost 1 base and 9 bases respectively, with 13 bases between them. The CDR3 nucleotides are TGTGCCAGCAGCCAAGCATCCCCTACTGGTGAGCAGTTCTTC. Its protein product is CASSQASPTGEQFF.

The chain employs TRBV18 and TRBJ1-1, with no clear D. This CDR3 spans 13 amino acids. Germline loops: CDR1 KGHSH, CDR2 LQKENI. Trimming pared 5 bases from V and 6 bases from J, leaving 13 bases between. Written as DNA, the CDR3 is TGTGCCAGCTCATACGACCCTCTAGCTGAAGCTTTCTTT. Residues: CASSYDPLAEAFF.

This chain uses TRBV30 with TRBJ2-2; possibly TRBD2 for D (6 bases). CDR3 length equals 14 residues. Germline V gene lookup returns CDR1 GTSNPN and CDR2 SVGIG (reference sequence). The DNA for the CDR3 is TGTGCTGCGAACCGGGGGATCTGGGCCGGGGAGCTGTTTTTT. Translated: CAANRGIWAGELFF.

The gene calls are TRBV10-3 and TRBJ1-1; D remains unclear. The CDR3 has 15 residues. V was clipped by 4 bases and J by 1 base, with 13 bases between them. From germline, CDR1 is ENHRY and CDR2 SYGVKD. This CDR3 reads CAISGGRTKNTEAFF. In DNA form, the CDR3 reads TGTGCCATCAGTGGAGGGAGGACGAAGAACACTGAAGCTTTCTTT.

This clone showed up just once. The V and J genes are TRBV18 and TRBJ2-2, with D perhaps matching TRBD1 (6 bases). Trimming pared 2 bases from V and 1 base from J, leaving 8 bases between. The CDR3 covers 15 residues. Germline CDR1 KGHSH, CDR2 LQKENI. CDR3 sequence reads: CASSPRGLNTGELFF. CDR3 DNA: TGTGCCAGCTCACCAAGGGGGTTGAACACCGGGGAGCTGTTTTTT.

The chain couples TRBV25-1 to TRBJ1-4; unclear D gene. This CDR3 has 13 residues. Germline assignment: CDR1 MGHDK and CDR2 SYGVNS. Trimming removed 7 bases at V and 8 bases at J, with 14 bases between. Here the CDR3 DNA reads TGTGCCAGCAACGGGGTCTTTGAGGAAAAACTGTTTTTT. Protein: CASNGVFEEKLFF.

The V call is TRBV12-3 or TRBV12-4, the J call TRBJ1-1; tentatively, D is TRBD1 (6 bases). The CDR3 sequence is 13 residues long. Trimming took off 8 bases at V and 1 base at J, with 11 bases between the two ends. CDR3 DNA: TGTGCCAGCGGGCCCAGGGGGAACACTGAAGCTTTCTTT. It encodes CASGPRGNTEAFF.

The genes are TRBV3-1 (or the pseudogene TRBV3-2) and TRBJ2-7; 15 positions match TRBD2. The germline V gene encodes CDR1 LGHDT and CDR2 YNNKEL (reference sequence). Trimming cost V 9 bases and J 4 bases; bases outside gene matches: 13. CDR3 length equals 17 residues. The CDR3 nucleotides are TGTGCCAGACGCAGGGGACGGACTAGCGGGAGGGGATACGAGCAGTACTTC. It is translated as CARRRGRTSGRGYEQYF.

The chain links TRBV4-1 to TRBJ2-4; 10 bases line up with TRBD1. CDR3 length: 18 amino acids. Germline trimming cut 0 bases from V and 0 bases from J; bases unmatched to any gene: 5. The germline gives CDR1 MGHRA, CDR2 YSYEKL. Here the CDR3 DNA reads TGCGCCAGCAGCCAAGATCCTGGACAGGGGGTAGCCAAAAACATTCAGTACTTC. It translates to CASSQDPGQGVAKNIQYF.

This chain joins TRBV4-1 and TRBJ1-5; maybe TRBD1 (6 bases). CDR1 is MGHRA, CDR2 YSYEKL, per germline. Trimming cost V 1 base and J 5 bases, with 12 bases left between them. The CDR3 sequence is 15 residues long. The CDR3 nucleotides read TGCGCCAGCAGCCAAGGGCTACAGGGCTATCAGCCCCAGCATTTT. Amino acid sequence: CASSQGLQGYQPQHF.

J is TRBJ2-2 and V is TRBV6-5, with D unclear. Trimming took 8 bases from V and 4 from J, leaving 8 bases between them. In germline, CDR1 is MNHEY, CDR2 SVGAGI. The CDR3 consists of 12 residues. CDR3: CASSQITGELFF. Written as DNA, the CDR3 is TGTGCCAGCTCGCAGATCACCGGGGAGCTGTTTTTT.

The CDR3 loop is CASSWGGEETQYF. CDR3 DNA sequence: TGTGCCAGCAGCTGGGGGGGAGAAGAGACCCAGTACTTC. The chain employs TRBV5-6 and TRBJ2-5; 7 bases are shared with TRBD2. The V gene end was trimmed by 3 bases and the J gene end by 3 bases; junction bases not matched to a gene: 2. CDR1 and CDR2 from the germline V gene are SGHDT and YYEEEE. The CDR3 is 13 amino acids.

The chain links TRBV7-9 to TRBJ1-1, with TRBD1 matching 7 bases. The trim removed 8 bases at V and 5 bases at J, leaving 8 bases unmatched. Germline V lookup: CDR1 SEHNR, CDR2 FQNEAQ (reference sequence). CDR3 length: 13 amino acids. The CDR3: CASRRGGGTEAFF. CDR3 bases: TGTGCCAGCCGGCGAGGGGGCGGTACTGAAGCTTTCTTT.

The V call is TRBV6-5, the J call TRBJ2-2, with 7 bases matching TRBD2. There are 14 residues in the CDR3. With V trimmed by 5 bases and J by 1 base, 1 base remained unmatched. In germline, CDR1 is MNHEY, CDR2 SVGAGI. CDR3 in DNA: TGTGCCAGCAGTCGCGGGGGGAACACCGGGGAGCTGTTTTTT. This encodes CASSRGGNTGELFF.

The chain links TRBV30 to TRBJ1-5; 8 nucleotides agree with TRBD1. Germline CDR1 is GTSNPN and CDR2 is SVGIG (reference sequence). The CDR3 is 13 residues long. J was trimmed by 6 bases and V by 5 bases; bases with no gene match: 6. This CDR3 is CAWAGQGIQPQHF. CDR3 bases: TGTGCCTGGGCCGGACAGGGCATTCAGCCCCAGCATTTT.

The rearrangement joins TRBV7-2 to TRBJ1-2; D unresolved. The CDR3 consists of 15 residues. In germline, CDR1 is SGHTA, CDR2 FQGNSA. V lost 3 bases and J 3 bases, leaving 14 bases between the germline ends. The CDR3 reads CASSLSFGRDYGYTF. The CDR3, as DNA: TGTGCCAGCAGCTTGAGTTTCGGTAGAGACTATGGCTACACCTTC.

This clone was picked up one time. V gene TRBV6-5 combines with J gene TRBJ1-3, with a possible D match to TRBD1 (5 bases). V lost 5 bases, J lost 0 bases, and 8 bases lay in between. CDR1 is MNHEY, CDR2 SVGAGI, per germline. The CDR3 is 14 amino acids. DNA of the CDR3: TGTGCCAGCAGTAGGGGCCCCTCTGGAAACACCATATATTTT. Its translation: CASSRGPSGNTIYF.